This TCR beta chain was captured by sequencing in a study of T-cell reconstitution after alpha-beta-depleted transplantation in children. This clonotype was recorded at least ten times. The V gene end was trimmed by 4 bases and the J gene end by 5 bases; junction bases not matched to a gene: 4. Per the germline V gene, CDR1 is SGHDT and CDR2 is YYEEEE. The CDR3 is 14 residues long. Molecular barcoding with unique molecular identifiers was used for the TCRbeta library. One entry per CDR3 protein results from TCRdb running MiXCR on the PCR reads. The table has more than 150,000 distinct CDR3 sequences, about 14% seen once.

The clonotype was recovered from a human donor who donated a stem cell graft to a child with acute lymphoblastic leukemia. The genes are TRBV5-6 and TRBJ2-1; TRBD1 matches at 9 bases. This sample comprised PBMCs from the stem cell graft donor, obtained from the stem cell graft. The CDR3 protein is CASSPGTGNNEQFF. CDR3 DNA: TGTGCCAGCAGCCCCGGGACAGGGAACAATGAGCAGTTCTTC. The full variable domain, with the rest looked up from reference TRBV5-6 and TRBJ2-1, is DAGVTQSPTHLIKTRGQQVTLRCSPKSGHDTVSWYQQALGQGPQFIFQYYEEEERQRGNFPDRFSGHQFPNYSSELNVNALLLGDSALYLCASSPGTGNNEQFFGPGTRLTVL.